This T cell receptor (beta chain) derives from a study of CD8 T cells in Susac syndrome. The authors sequenced TCR beta from blood CD8+ and CD4+ T cells. Germline CDR1 and CDR2: LGHDT and YNNKEL (reference sequence). Trimming took 5 bases from V and 4 from J, leaving 12 bases between them. CDR3 size: 14 residues. Reverse transcription of about 0.5 to 1 ug RNA used random hexamers. TCRdb reprocessed the immunoSEQ multiplex PCR reads with MiXCR, giving one entry per CDR3 protein. The profile shows about 240,000 distinct CDR3 sequences, 96% of them singletons. This TCR was sampled from a human donor with Susac syndrome. The source material was CD4+ T cells from PBMCs. The chain combines TRBV3-1 with TRBJ1-3, with D maybe TRBD1 (6 bases). This CDR3 reads CASSVGTTGNTIYF. The CDR3 bases are TGTGCCAGCAGCGTCGGGACAACCGGAAACACCATATATTTT.